Listed here are 7 T cell receptor beta chains from one sample, sequenced in a study of shared clonotypes between healthy human individuals. The data were produced by immunoSEQ multiplex PCR, yet TCRdb's version contains in-frame clones alone and is incomplete. The sample lists about 1.5 million clones; 95% to 99% were seen once. Sequencing was done on a sample of naive CD4+ T cells sorted from blood. Regarding subset: CD45RA+ positively selected. The receptors were gathered from a man younger than 40 in good health.

The chain links TRBV28 to TRBJ2-7; D possibly corresponds to TRBD1 (6 bases). CDR3 length: 14 residues. Per germline, CDR1 MDHEN and CDR2 SYDVKM. V was pared by 6 bases and J by 9 bases, with 21 bases between. Written as DNA, the CDR3 is TGTGCCAGCAGACCCCCGGGACAAGGAACGGCGCAGTACTTC. It specifies CASRPPGQGTAQYF.

V usage is TRBV14 and J usage is TRBJ1-2; D perhaps matches TRBD1 (5 bases). The length of the CDR3 is 15 residues. The germline gives CDR1 SGHDN, CDR2 FVKESK. V was pared by 0 bases and J by 7 bases, with 15 bases between. The CDR3 DNA follows: TGTGCCAGCAGCCAAGATCTCCCAGGGCTGGGTGGCTACACCTTC. Translating gives CASSQDLPGLGGYTF.

The gene calls are TRBV10-2 and TRBJ1-5, with TRBD1 matching over 7 bases. With 4 bases clipped from V and 4 bases from J, the junction kept 7 bases outside the gene matches. The CDR3 has 15 amino acids. Looked up from germline, CDR1 is WSHSY and CDR2 is SAAADI. The CDR3 DNA reads TGCGCCAGCAGTGGACAGGGACCGGCGAATCAGCCCCAGCATTTT. Its protein product is CASSGQGPANQPQHF.

The CDR3 DNA reads TGTGCCAGTAGTATCGTGGGGGGACAGGGGGATGCCCCCCAGCATTTT. Protein sequence: CASSIVGGQGDAPQHF. The rearrangement joins TRBV19 to TRBJ1-5, with 11 bases matching TRBD1. CDR3 length equals 16 residues. Trimming removed 3 bases from V and 10 bases from J; junction bases left unmatched: 11. Germline CDR1 reads LNHDA; CDR2 reads SQIVND (reference sequence).

This chain connects TRBV7-9 to TRBJ2-1, with a weak D call TRBD1 (6 bases). The CDR3 has 16 amino acids. The germline V gene has CDR1 SEHNR and CDR2 FQNEAQ (reference sequence). V lost 1 base and J lost 6, with 16 bases in between. CDR3 loop: CASSLGVAGQINEQFF. The CDR3 bases are TGTGCCAGCAGCTTAGGAGTCGCCGGACAGATCAATGAGCAGTTCTTC. Complete variable domain (other parts from reference TRBV7-9 and TRBJ2-1): DTGVSQNPRHKITKRGQNVTFRCDPISEHNRLYWYRQTLGQGPEFLTYFQNEAQLEKSRLLSDRFSAERPKGSFSTLEIQRTEQGDSAMYLCASSLGVAGQINEQFFGPGTRLTVL.

The chain is built from TRBV5-1 and TRBJ1-1; no firm D call. Trimming left V 2 bases short and J 5 bases short, with 10 bases between. The germline CDR1 and CDR2 sequences are SGHRS and YFSETQ. The CDR3 loop spans 13 amino acids. The CDR3 loop reads CASSFLAATEAFF. DNA for the CDR3: TGCGCCAGCAGCTTTCTGGCGGCTACTGAAGCTTTCTTT.

V and J are TRBV14 and TRBJ2-1; D is unresolved. Germline-derived CDR1 and CDR2 are SGHDN and FVKESK. The CDR3 is made up of 16 amino acids. V shed 4 bases and J shed 4 bases, with 17 bases lying between them. The CDR3 region has the DNA TGTGCCAGCAGCCGGAGTGGTATTGGCCCTTACAATGAGCAGTTCTTC. Protein product: CASSRSGIGPYNEQFF.